The entry below describes one T cell receptor beta chain. The target antigen is unknown. TCR beta sequencing was performed on blood CD8+ and CD4+ T cells. Treatment-naive patients with stable or active relapsing-remitting disease served as multiple sclerosis controls. Reverse transcription used roughly 0.5 to 1 ug RNA and random hexamers. The amplification used immunoSEQ multiplex PCR on TCR beta CDR3; it spanned 54 Vbeta and 13 Jbeta. TCRdb called the immunoSEQ multiplex PCR reads again in MiXCR, with one record for every CDR3 protein. The sample holds about 250,000 distinct CDR3 sequences, over 85% seen once. This specimen comes from a study of CD8 T cells in Susac syndrome. CDR3 length: 14 amino acids. Per germline, CDR1 KGHSH and CDR2 LQKENI. With 3 bases clipped from V and 14 bases from J, the junction kept 15 bases outside the gene matches. General study points: The study recognized that its TCR sequencing and HLA analysis covered a relatively small number of individuals.

Material for sequencing was CD4+ T cells from PBMCs. The sequence came from a human donor with multiple sclerosis. The chain combines TRBV18 with TRBJ1-1; TRBD1 agrees at 7 bases. CDR3 loop: CASSPMDRPPGTFF. The CDR3 DNA sequence: TGTGCCAGCTCACCGATGGACAGGCCCCCTGGGACCTTCTTT.